This passage covers 6 T cell receptor beta chains from one sample sequenced in a study of T-cell memory formation after mild COVID-19. TCRdb ran MiXCR on the 5' RACE reads and lists one entry per CDR3 protein. The sample has 350,000 to 500,000 distinct CDR3 sequences, more than 15% seen once. The sample consisted of PBMCs or a T cell subset sorted from them (not recorded which). The receptors stem from a man between 18 and 35 years old who had mild COVID-19 (a few samples of this study predate the infection). Cell type and time point are not known.

This clonotype was seen more than once but under ten times. The V gene is TRBV10-3, the J gene TRBJ2-5, with a weak D call TRBD2 (6 bases). The CDR3 is 13 residues long. Trimming cost V 6 bases and J 0 bases, with 8 bases left between them. Germline V gives CDR1 ENHRY, CDR2 SYGVKD. The CDR3 coding sequence is TGTGCCATCAGCCGGGGGTACCAAGAGACCCAGTACTTC. This codes for CAISRGYQETQYF.

This clonotype was recorded a few times. CDR3 residues: CASSRQGIGDNEQFF. In DNA, the CDR3 is TGTGCCAGCAGTCGACAGGGCATCGGTGACAATGAGCAGTTCTTC. V gene TRBV6-2 or TRBV6-3 combines with J gene TRBJ2-1, with 7 bases matching TRBD1. Losses at the gene ends were 5 bases for V and 5 bases for J; bases not matched to a gene: 9. CDR1 MNHEY and CDR2 SVGEGT come from the germline V gene. The CDR3 runs to 15 residues.

This clonotype was observed a few times. The chain links TRBV7-9 to TRBJ2-2; TRBD2 matches 7 bases. V was clipped by 1 base and J by 3 bases; unmatched bases: 2. Germline CDR1 is SEHNR and CDR2 is FQNEAQ (reference sequence). The CDR3 length is 15 residues. The CDR3 loop is CASSLDLADTGELFF. The DNA of the CDR3 is TGTGCCAGCAGCTTAGACCTAGCGGACACCGGGGAGCTGTTTTTT. Filled out from reference TRBV7-9 and TRBJ2-2, the complete variable domain reads DTGVSQNPRHKITKRGQNVTFRCDPISEHNRLYWYRQTLGQGPEFLTYFQNEAQLEKSRLLSDRFSAERPKGSFSTLEIQRTEQGDSAMYLCASSLDLADTGELFFGEGSRLTVL.

V gene TRBV7-2 combines with J gene TRBJ2-2, with 7 bases fitting TRBD1. The germline gives CDR1 SGHTA, CDR2 FQGNSA. The V segment lost 7 bases and the J segment 3 bases; nucleotides outside the gene matches: 11. This CDR3 is 16 amino acids long. CDR3 nucleotide sequence: TGTGCCAGCACCTCAGGGGGTGGAGTTTACACCGGGGAGCTGTTTTTT. It specifies CASTSGGGVYTGELFF.

This clonotype was recorded many times. This sequence joins TRBV7-2 and TRBJ2-2; 9 bases agree with TRBD2. V gave up 6 bases and J gave up 4 bases; unmatched junction bases: 12. CDR1 SGHTA and CDR2 FQGNSA come from the germline V gene. This CDR3 region has 17 residues. CDR3 in DNA: TGTGCCAGCAGGCGGGGGGGCAGGGACGCCGGCACCGGGGAGCTGTTTTTT. It is translated as CASRRGGRDAGTGELFF.

The chain carries TRBV20-1 and TRBJ2-7, with 12 nucleotides matching TRBD2. CDR1 is DFQATT and CDR2 is SNEGSKA in the germline V gene (reference sequence). CDR3 size: 16 residues. V lost 7 bases and J lost 7; bases outside the gene matches: 17. The CDR3 spells CSGRQGTSGRTGEQYF. In DNA, the CDR3 is TGCAGTGGTCGACAGGGGACTAGCGGGCGGACCGGGGAGCAGTACTTC.